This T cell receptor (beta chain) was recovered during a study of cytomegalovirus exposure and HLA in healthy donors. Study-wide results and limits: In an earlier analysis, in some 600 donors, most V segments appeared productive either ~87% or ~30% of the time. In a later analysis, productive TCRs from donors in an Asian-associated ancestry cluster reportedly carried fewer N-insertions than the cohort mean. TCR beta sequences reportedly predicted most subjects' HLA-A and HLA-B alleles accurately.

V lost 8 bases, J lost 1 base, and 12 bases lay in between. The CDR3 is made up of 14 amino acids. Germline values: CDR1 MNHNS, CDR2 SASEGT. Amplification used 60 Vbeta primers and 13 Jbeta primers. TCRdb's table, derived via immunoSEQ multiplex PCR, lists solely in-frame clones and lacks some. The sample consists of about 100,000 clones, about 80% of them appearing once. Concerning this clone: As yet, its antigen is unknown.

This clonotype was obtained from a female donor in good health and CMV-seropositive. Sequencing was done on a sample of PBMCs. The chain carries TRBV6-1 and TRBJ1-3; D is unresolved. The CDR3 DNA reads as TGTGCCAGCTTACGAGATGCTTCTGGAAACACCATATATTTT. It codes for CASLRDASGNTIYF.